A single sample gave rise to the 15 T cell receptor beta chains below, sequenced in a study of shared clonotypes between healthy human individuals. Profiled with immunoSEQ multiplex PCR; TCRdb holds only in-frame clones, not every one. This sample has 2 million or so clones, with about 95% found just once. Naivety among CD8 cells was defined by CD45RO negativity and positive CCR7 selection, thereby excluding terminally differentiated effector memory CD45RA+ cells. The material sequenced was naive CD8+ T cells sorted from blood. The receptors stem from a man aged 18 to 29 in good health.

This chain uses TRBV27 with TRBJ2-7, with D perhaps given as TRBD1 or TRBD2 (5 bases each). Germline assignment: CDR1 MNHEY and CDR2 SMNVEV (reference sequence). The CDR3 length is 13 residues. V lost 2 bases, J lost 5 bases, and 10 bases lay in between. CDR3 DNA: TGTGCCAGCAGTTTAGGATTGGGGGACGAGCAGTACTTC. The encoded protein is CASSLGLGDEQYF.

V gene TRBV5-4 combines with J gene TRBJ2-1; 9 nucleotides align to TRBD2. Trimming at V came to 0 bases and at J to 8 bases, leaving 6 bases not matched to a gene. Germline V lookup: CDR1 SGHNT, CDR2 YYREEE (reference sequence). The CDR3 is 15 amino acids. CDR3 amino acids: CASSLAVAGVDEQFF. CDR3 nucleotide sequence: TGTGCCAGCAGCTTGGCGGTAGCGGGGGTTGATGAGCAGTTCTTC.

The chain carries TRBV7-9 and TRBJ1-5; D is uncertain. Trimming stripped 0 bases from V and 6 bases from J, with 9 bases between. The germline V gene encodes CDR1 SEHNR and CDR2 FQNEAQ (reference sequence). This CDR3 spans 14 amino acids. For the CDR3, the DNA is TGTGCCAGCAGCTTAGCGGAAGGTGGTCAGCCCCAGCATTTT. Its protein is CASSLAEGGQPQHF.

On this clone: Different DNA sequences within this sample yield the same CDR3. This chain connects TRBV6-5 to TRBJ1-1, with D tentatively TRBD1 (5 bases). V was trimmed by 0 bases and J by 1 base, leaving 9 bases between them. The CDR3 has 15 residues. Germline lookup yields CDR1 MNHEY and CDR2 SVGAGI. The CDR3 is CASSYSGTANTEAFF. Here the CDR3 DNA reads TGTGCCAGCAGTTACTCCGGGACGGCGAACACTGAAGCTTTCTTT.

This chain's CDR3 is CASSLGQLVLGTDTQYF. The CDR3 DNA reads as TGCGCCAGCAGCTTGGGTCAGTTGGTTTTGGGCACAGATACGCAGTATTTT. V gene TRBV5-1 combines with J gene TRBJ2-3; no clear D. V was clipped by 0 bases and J by 1 base, with 15 bases between them. Germline CDR1 SGHRS, CDR2 YFSETQ. The CDR3 covers 17 residues.

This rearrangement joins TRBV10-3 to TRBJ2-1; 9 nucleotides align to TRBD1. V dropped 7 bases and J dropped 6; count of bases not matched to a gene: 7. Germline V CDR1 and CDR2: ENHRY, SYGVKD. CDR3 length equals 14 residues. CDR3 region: CAITRDRVFNEQFF. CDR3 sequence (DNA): TGTGCCATCACCCGGGACAGGGTCTTCAATGAGCAGTTCTTC.

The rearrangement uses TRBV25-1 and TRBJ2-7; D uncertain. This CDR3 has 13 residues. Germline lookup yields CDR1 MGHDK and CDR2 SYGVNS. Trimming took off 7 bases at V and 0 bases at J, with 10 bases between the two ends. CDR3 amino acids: CASKSRVSYEQYF. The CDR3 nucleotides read TGTGCCAGCAAAAGTAGGGTCTCCTACGAGCAGTACTTC.

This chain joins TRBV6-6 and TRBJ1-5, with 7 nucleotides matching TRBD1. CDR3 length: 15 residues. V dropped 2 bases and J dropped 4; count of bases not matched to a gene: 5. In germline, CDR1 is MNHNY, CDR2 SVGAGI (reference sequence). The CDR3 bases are TGTGCCAGCAGTTACGTATCACAGGGGAATCAGCCCCAGCATTTT. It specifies CASSYVSQGNQPQHF.

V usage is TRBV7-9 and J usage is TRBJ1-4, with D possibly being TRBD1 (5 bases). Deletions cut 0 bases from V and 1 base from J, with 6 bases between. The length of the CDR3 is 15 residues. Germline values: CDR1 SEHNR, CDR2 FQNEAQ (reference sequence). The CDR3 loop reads CASSLAQGTNEKLFF. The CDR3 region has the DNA TGTGCCAGCAGCTTAGCCCAGGGAACTAATGAAAAACTGTTTTTT.

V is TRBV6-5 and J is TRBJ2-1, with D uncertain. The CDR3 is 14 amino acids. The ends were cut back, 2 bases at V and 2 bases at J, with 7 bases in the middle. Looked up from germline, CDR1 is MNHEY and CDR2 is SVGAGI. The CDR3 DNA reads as TGTGCCAGCAGTTACCCGAGCCCCTACAATGAGCAGTTCTTC. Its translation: CASSYPSPYNEQFF.

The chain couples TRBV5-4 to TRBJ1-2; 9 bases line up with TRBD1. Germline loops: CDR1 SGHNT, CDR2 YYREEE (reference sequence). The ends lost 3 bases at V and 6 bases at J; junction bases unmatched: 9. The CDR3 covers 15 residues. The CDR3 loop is CASSSNRGPADGYTF. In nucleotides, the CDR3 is TGTGCCAGCAGCTCCAACAGGGGGCCGGCAGATGGCTACACCTTC.

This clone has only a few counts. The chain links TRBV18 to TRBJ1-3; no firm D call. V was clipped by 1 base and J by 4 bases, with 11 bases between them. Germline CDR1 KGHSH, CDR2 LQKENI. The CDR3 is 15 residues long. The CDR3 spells CASSPRLVYGNTIYF. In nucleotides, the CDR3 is TGTGCCAGCTCACCACGGCTCGTGTACGGAAACACCATATATTTT. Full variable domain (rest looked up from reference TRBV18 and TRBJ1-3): NAGVMQNPRHLVRRRGQEARLRCSPMKGHSHVYWYRQLPEEGLKFMVYLQKENIIDESGMPKERFSAEFPKEGPSILRIQQVVRGDSAAYFCASSPRLVYGNTIYFGEGSWLTVV.

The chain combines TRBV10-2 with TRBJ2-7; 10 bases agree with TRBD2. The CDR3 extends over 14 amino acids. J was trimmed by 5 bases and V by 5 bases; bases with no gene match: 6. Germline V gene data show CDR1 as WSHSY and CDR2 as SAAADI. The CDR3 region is CASSLAGAGDEQYF. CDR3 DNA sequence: TGCGCCAGCAGTCTAGCGGGAGCAGGCGACGAGCAGTACTTC.

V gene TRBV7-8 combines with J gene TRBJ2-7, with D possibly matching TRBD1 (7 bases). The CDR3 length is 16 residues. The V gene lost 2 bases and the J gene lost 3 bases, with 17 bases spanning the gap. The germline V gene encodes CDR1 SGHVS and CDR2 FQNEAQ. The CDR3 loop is CASSLSAEGALYEQYF. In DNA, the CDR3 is TGTGCCAGCAGCTTATCGGCGGAGGGGGCTCTCTACGAGCAGTACTTC.

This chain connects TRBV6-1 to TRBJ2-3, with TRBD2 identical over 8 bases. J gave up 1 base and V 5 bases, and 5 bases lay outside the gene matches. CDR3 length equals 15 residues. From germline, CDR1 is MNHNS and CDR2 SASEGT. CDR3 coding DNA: TGTGCCAGCAGTTCCCTGACTAGCGGCACAGATACGCAGTATTTT. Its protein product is CASSSLTSGTDTQYF.